The 14 T cell receptor beta chains presented below share a single source sample, sequenced in a study of T cells after yellow fever vaccination. TCRdb ran MiXCR on the 5' RACE reads and lists one entry per CDR3 protein. This table has approximately 27,000 distinct CDR3 sequences, 4.5% to 5.5% appearing once. Sequences were derived from PBMCs, either bulk or a sorted T-cell subset (CD4+, CD8+, memory, or dextramer-sorted; not recorded which), sampled 15 days after the yellow fever booster vaccination. The receptors originated from a man aged 25 to 40 who received the YFV17D yellow fever vaccine.

This clonotype occurred many times. The chain combines TRBV6-2 or TRBV6-3 with TRBJ2-4; D is perhaps TRBD2 (5 bases). The CDR3 is 13 residues long. Trimming left V 7 bases short and J 0 bases short, with 7 bases between. Germline CDR1 reads MNHEY; CDR2 reads SVGEGT. CDR3 region: CASTGLAKNIQYF. CDR3 DNA sequence: TGTGCCAGCACAGGACTAGCCAAAAACATTCAGTACTTC.

This clonotype was counted at least ten times. The chain carries TRBV7-2 and TRBJ2-3; D remains unclear. V was clipped by 1 base and J by 9 bases, with 14 bases between them. CDR1 and CDR2 (germline): SGHTA, FQGNSA. The CDR3 sequence is 14 residues long. The CDR3 DNA is TGTGCCAGCAGCTTAGACAGCCGGAAAGGAACGCAGTATTTT. This gives the protein CASSLDSRKGTQYF.

This clonotype was seen ten or more times. The chain has TRBV6-1 and TRBJ2-7; the D gene is possibly TRBD1 (5 bases). CDR3 length: 15 amino acids. The germline V gene encodes CDR1 MNHNS and CDR2 SASEGT. The V and J ends lost 4 bases and 5 bases respectively, with 18 bases between them. CDR3 bases: TGTGCCAGCAGTGCTCCCGGATTTCAGGGCCACGAGCAGTACTTC. It encodes CASSAPGFQGHEQYF.

This clonotype was recorded many times. This chain joins TRBV7-3 and TRBJ2-1; 9 bases align to TRBD2. The germline V gene encodes CDR1 SGHTA and CDR2 FQGTGA. The CDR3 is 16 residues long. The trim removed 2 bases at V and 0 bases at J, leaving 2 bases unmatched. This CDR3 is CASSLDSGSSYNEQFF. The CDR3 DNA sequence: TGTGCCAGCAGCTTAGATAGCGGGAGCTCCTACAATGAGCAGTTCTTC.

This clonotype showed up many times. Here the CDR3 DNA reads TGTGCCAGCAGTTTAATGACAGGCCACTATGGCTACACCTTC. As protein: CASSLMTGHYGYTF. This rearrangement joins TRBV12-3 or TRBV12-4 to TRBJ1-2; weak D call: TRBD1 (6 bases). This CDR3 spans 14 amino acids. The ends were cut back, 2 bases at V and 3 bases at J, with 10 bases in the middle.

This clonotype was detected many times. The chain uses TRBV6-5 and TRBJ2-1, with 8 bases lining up with TRBD2. CDR3 size: 15 residues. V shed 0 bases and J 14 bases; nucleotides not matched to a gene: 12. Germline CDR1 and CDR2: MNHEY and SVGAGI. CDR3 loop: CASSYSPLTGGREFF. CDR3 coding DNA: TGTGCCAGCAGTTACTCCCCTCTGACGGGAGGGAGGGAGTTCTTC.

Many counts were recorded for this clonotype. This chain uses TRBV5-1 with TRBJ1-1; 7 bases match TRBD1. In germline, CDR1 is SGHRS, CDR2 YFSETQ. The ends lost 0 bases at V and 1 base at J; junction bases unmatched: 3. The CDR3 is 15 residues long. CDR3 in amino acids: CASSLVPGGNTEAFF. DNA of the CDR3: TGCGCCAGCAGCTTGGTCCCAGGGGGGAACACTGAAGCTTTCTTT.

This clonotype has ten or more counts. For the CDR3, the DNA is TGCAGTGCTAGAGAGGGAGCTAGCGAATACAATGAGCAGTTCTTC. Translated, it gives CSAREGASEYNEQFF. The chain uses TRBV20-1 and TRBJ2-1; a weak D match, TRBD2 (6 bases). The CDR3 sequence is 15 residues long. Trimming stripped 0 bases from V and 4 bases from J, with 13 bases between. CDR1 is DFQATT and CDR2 is SNEGSKA in the germline V gene (reference sequence).

V usage is TRBV5-4 and J usage is TRBJ2-5; 9 nucleotides match TRBD2. CDR1 is SGHNT and CDR2 is YYREEE in the germline V gene (reference sequence). Trimming removed 4 bases from V and 1 base from J; junction bases left unmatched: 5. The CDR3 totals 15 residues. CDR3 protein: CASSRGGAGQETQYF. In DNA form, the CDR3 reads TGTGCCAGCAGCCGCGGGGGGGCAGGCCAAGAGACCCAGTACTTC.

This clonotype showed up many times. The rearrangement uses TRBV2 and TRBJ2-1, with a weak D call TRBD2 (6 bases). V shed 5 bases and J shed 9 bases, with 8 bases lying between them. The CDR3 consists of 11 residues. Germline V gives CDR1 SNHLY, CDR2 FYNNEI. The CDR3 DNA reads as TGTGCCAGCAGTTATAGCGGTGAGCAGTTCTTC. This sequence encodes CASSYSGEQFF. The full variable domain, its missing parts supplied by reference TRBV2 and TRBJ2-1, is EPEVTQTPSHQVTQMGQEVILRCVPISNHLYFYWYRQILGQKVEFLVSFYNNEISEKSEIFDDQFSVERPDGSNFTLKIRSTKLEDSAMYFCASSYSGEQFFGPGTRLTVL.

This clonotype was recorded at least ten times. V gene TRBV7-2 combines with J gene TRBJ2-1; weak D call: TRBD1 (6 bases). Trimming pared 2 bases from V and 7 bases from J, leaving 6 bases between. This CDR3 is 12 amino acids long. Germline CDR1 is SGHTA and CDR2 is FQGNSA. CDR3 sequence: CASSLRGNEQFF. The CDR3 DNA reads as TGTGCCAGCAGCTTAAGGGGGAATGAGCAGTTCTTC.

This clonotype was recorded at least ten times. The chain combines TRBV6-1 with TRBJ2-3, with D possibly called TRBD1 or TRBD2 (6 bases each). V was clipped by 8 bases and J by 6 bases, with 15 bases between them. Germline V gene lookup returns CDR1 MNHNS and CDR2 SASEGT. This CDR3 has 13 residues. This CDR3 reads CASLYQGRDTQYF. Written as DNA, the CDR3 is TGTGCCAGCCTCTATCAGGGGAGGGATACGCAGTATTTT.

Note on this clonotype: One base away lies a much larger clone, so this may be a sequencing read error. This chain uses TRBV7-2 with TRBJ2-3; D might be TRBD1 (6 bases). This CDR3 is built from 14 residues. Germline V gene lookup returns CDR1 SGHTA and CDR2 FQGNSA. The CDR3 region has the DNA TGTGTCAGCAGCCCCAGACTAAGGGGGAATACGCAGTATTTT. Amino acid sequence: CVSSPRLRGNTQYF. Full variable domain (rest looked up from reference TRBV7-2 and TRBJ2-3): GAGVSQSPSNKVTEKGKDVELRCDPISGHTALYWYRQSLGQGLEFLIYFQGNSAPDKSGLPSDRFSAERTGGSVSTLTIQRTQQEDSAVYLCVSSPRLRGNTQYFGPGTRLTVL.

This clonotype was seen many times. The chain is built from TRBV7-2 and TRBJ1-1, with a tentative D call TRBD1 (6 bases). The germline CDR1 and CDR2 sequences are SGHTA and FQGNSA. The V end was cut by 2 bases, the J end by 7 bases, with 14 bases between. There are 14 residues in the CDR3. DNA for the CDR3: TGTGCCAGCAGCTTAAATCTCTGGGGGCTTGAAGCTTTCTTT. Translated: CASSLNLWGLEAFF.